This T cell receptor beta chain was documented in a study of Tregs in tolerant kidney transplant recipients. Study details: Mixed chimerism was transient after nonmyeloablative marrow transplants from related graft donors. Broader study findings: Donor-specific Treg expansion exceeded global Treg expansion in tolerant patients, suggesting antigen drive. Expanding Tregs on activated donor B cells appeared to best identify donor-specific TCRbeta clones. This study did not directly address biological reproducibility.

TCRdb's table, derived via immunoSEQ multiplex PCR, lists solely in-frame clones and lacks some. Found here are approximately 93,000 clones, over 85% of them singletons; the top ten hold 0.46%. The length of the CDR3 is 16 residues. The V and J ends lost 1 base and 7 bases, in that order; junction bases with no gene match: 5. Germline V gives CDR1 SGHDN, CDR2 FVKESK. As to this clone: The antigen is not known.

The clonotype was recovered from a human donor who received a combined kidney and bone marrow transplant. The sequenced sample was CD4+ T cells from blood, obtained before the transplant. The chain has TRBV14 and TRBJ1-4, with TRBD1 matching 11 bases. CDR3 protein: CASSQGKGQGGEKLFF. For the CDR3, the DNA is TGTGCCAGCAGCCAAGGAAAGGGACAGGGGGGTGAAAAACTGTTTTTT.